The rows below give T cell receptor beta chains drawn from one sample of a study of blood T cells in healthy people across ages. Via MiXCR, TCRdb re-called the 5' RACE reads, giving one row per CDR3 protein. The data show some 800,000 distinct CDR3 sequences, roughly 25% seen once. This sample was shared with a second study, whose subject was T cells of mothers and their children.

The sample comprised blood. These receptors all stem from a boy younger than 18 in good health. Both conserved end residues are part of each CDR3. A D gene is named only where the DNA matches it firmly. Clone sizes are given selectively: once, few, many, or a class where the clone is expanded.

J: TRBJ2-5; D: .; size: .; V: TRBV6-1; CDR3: CASTRLGETQYF; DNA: TGTGCCAGCACCCGATTAGGGGAGACCCAGTACTTC
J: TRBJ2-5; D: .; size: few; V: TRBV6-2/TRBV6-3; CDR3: CASSYSNWASETQYF; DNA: TGTGCCAGCAGTTACTCGAATTGGGCTTCAGAGACCCAGTACTTC
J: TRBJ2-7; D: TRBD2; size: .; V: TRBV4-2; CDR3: CASSPRTSGVDEQYF; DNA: TGTGCCAGCAGCCCCAGGACTAGCGGGGTTGATGAGCAGTACTTC
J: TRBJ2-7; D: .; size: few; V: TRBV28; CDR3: CASSLAIQGYEQYF; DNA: TGTGCCAGCAGTTTAGCCATTCAGGGGTACGAGCAGTACTTC
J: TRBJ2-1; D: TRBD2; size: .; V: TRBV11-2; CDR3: CASSSGLAGMSSYNEQFF; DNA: TGTGCCAGCAGCTCGGGACTAGCGGGGATGAGCTCCTACAATGAGCAGTTCTTC
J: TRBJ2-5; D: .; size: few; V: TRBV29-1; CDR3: CSVVQEGLKTQYF; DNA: TGCAGCGTTGTACAGGAAGGGCTCAAGACCCAGTACTTC
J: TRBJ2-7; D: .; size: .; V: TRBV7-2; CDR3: CASSSNLGSSYEQYF; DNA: TGTGCCAGCAGCTCCAATCTGGGTAGCTCCTACGAGCAGTACTTC
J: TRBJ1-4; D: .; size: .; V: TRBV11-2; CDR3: CASSLVGRINEKLFF; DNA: TGTGCCAGCAGCTTAGTTGGCAGGATTAATGAAAAACTGTTTTTT
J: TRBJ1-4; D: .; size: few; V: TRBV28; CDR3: CASSFGGADEKLFF; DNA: TGTGCCAGCAGTTTCGGGGGGGCGGATGAAAAACTGTTTTTT
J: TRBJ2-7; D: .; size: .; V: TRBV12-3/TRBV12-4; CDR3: CASRADDVLSYEQYF; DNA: TGTGCCAGCAGGGCGGATGATGTCCTCTCCTACGAGCAGTACTTC
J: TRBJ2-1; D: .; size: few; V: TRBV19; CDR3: CASSPDSLRDEQFF; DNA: TGTGCCAGTTCCCCGGACTCCCTCAGGGATGAGCAGTTCTTC
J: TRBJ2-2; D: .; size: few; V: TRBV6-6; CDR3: CAGSYLVTGELFF; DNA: TGTGCCGGCAGTTACTTAGTGACCGGGGAGCTGTTTTTT
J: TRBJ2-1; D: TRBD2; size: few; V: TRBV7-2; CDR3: CASSSEASGAREQFF; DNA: TGTGCCAGCAGCTCAGAGGCTAGCGGGGCAAGGGAGCAGTTCTTC
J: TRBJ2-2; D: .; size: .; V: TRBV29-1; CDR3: CSVDLGFGELFF; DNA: TGCAGCGTTGATCTGGGATTCGGGGAGCTGTTTTTT
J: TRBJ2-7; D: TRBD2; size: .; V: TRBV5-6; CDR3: CASSLERLAGVYEQYF; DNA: TGTGCCAGCAGCTTGGAAAGACTAGCGGGAGTCTACGAGCAGTACTTC
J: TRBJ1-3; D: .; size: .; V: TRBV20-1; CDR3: CSARPGGFSGNTVYF; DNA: TGCAGTGCTAGACCCGGCGGATTCTCTGGAAACACCGTATATTTT
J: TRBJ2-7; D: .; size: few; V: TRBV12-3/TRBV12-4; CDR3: CASSSSVREQYF; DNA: .
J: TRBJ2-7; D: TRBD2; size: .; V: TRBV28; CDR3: CASSSFGLEGRYEQYF; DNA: TGTGCCAGCAGCTCCTTTGGACTAGAAGGTCGCTACGAGCAGTACTTC
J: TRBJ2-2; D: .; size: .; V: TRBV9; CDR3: CATRTGPTGELFF; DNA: TGTGCCACCAGGACGGGCCCCACCGGGGAGCTGTTTTTT
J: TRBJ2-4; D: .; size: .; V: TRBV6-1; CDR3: CASSEGWTLAKNIQYF; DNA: TGTGCCAGCAGTGAAGGCTGGACCTTAGCCAAAAACATTCAGTACTTC
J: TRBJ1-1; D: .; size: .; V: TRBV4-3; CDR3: CASSQDRREAFF; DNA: TGCGCCAGCAGCCAAGACCGACGTGAAGCTTTCTTT
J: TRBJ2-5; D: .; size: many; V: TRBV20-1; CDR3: CSARGTLGTQYF; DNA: TGCAGTGCTAGAGGGACGTTAGGGACCCAGTACTTC
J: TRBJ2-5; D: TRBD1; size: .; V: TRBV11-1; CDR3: CASSLRDRSNLSGEFF; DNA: TGTGCCAGCAGCTTACGGGACAGGTCGAACCTCTCTGGGGAGTTCTTC
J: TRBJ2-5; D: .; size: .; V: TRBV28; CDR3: CASSRGKSGKETQYF; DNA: TGTGCCAGTAGTCGAGGGAAATCAGGGAAGGAGACCCAGTACTTC
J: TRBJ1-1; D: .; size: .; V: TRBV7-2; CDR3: CASSSSGNVGLFTEAFF; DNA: TGTGCCAGCAGCTCGTCAGGGAACGTTGGTTTGTTCACTGAAGCTTTCTTT
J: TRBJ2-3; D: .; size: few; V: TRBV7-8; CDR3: CASSLFGSGTDTQYF; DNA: TGTGCCAGCAGCTTATTCGGGAGTGGGACAGATACGCAGTATTTT
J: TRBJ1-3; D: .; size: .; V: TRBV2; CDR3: CASGGLPLGNTIYF; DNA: TGTGCCAGCGGCGGGCTACCTCTGGGAAACACCATATATTTT
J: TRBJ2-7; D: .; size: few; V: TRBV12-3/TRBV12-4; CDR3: CASSRRDGSSYEQYF; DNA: TGTGCCAGCAGCCGACGGGACGGAAGCTCCTACGAGCAGTACTTC
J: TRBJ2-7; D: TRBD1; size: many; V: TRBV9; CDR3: CASSRDRVNYEQYF; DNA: TGTGCCAGCAGCAGGGACAGGGTGAACTACGAGCAGTACTTC
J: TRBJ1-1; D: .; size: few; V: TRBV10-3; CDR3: CAISGGSWSGNTEAFF; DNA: TGTGCCATCAGCGGGGGGTCGTGGTCGGGGAACACTGAAGCTTTCTTT
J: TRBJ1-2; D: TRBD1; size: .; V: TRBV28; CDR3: CASRSSGQENYGYTF; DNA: TGTGCCAGCAGATCCTCTGGACAGGAAAACTATGGCTACACCTTC
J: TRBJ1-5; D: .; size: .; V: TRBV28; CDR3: CASSLVRVKENQPQHF; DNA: TGTGCCAGCAGTCTTGTCAGGGTAAAGGAAAATCAGCCCCAGCATTTT
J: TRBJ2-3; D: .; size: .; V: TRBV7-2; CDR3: CASSLETGPGYF; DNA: TGTGCCAGCAGCTTAGAAACTGGTCCAGGGTATTTT
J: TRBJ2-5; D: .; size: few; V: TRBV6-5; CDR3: CASSYGALRETQYF; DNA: TGTGCCAGCAGTTACGGGGCCCTCCGGGAGACCCAGTACTTC
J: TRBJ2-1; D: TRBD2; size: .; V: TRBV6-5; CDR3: CASSDTGTSGYNEQFF; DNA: TGTGCCAGCAGTGACACCGGGACTAGCGGCTACAATGAGCAGTTCTTC
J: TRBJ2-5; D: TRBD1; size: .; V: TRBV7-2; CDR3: CASSDRGGVPQYF; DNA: TGTGCCAGCAGCGACAGGGGTGGGGTGCCCCAGTACTTC
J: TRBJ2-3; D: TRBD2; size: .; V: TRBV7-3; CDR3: CASGLSGLAQTDTQYF; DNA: TGTGCCAGCGGCCTATCGGGACTAGCTCAAACGGATACGCAGTATTTT
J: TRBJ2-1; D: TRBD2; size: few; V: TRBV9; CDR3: CASSPSGTPYNEQFF; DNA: TGTGCCAGCAGCCCAAGCGGGACCCCCTACAATGAGCAGTTCTTC
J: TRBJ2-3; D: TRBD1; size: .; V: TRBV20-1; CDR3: CSATWTGDGTDTQYF; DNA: TGCAGTGCTACGTGGACAGGGGACGGCACAGATACGCAGTATTTT
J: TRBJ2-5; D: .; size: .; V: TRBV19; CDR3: CASSTLRGPVGTQYF; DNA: TGTGCCAGTAGTACCCTCAGGGGTCCGGTGGGGACCCAGTACTTC
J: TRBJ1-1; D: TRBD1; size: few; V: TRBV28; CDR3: CASRIRGQGYTEAFF; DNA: TGTGCCAGCAGGATCAGGGGGCAAGGGTATACTGAAGCTTTCTTT
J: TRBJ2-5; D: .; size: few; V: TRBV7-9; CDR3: CASSPLVEETQYF; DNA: TGTGCCAGCAGCCCCTTGGTAGAGGAGACCCAGTACTTC
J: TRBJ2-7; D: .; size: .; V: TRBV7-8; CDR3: CASSLARVSPYEQYF; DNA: TGTGCCAGCAGCTTAGCCCGGGTCTCACCCTACGAGCAGTACTTC
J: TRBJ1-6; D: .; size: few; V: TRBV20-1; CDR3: CSANKGESPLHF; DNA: TGCAGTGCCAATAAGGGGGAGTCACCCCTCCACTTT
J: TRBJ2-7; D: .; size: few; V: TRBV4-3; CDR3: CASSQQPGSITWEQYF; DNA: TGCGCCAGCAGCCAACAACCGGGATCTATTACGTGGGAGCAGTACTTC
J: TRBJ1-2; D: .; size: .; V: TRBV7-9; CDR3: CASSSASSYGYTF; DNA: TGTGCCAGCAGCTCCGCCTCCTCCTATGGCTACACCTTC
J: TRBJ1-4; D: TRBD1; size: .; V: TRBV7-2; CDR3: CASSLGDRRLLATNEKLFF; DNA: TGTGCCAGCAGCTTAGGGGACAGGAGACTCCTAGCAACTAATGAAAAACTGTTTTTT
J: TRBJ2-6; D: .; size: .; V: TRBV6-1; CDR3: CASTPPLGSGANVLTF; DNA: TGTGCCAGCACTCCGCCGTTGGGCTCTGGGGCCAACGTCCTGACTTTC
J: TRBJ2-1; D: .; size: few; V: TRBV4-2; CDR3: CASSQELGLAYNEQFF; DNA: TGTGCCAGCAGCCAAGAGTTAGGGCTAGCATACAATGAGCAGTTCTTC
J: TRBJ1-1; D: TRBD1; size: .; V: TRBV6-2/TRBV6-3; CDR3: CASSPAGQGVLNTEAFF; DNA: TGTGCCAGCAGCCCAGCGGGACAGGGAGTTTTGAACACTGAAGCTTTCTTT
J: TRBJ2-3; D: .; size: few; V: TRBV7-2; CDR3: CASSLSPGWGEDTQYF; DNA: TGTGCCAGCAGCTTAAGCCCAGGGTGGGGGGAAGATACGCAGTATTTT
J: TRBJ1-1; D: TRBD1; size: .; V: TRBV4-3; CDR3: CASSPSDRGIPEAFF; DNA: TGCGCCAGCAGCCCATCGGACAGGGGAATCCCTGAAGCTTTCTTT
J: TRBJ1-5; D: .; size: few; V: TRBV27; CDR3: CASSLRGFSNQPQHF; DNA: TGTGCCAGCAGTCTAAGGGGGTTTAGCAATCAGCCCCAGCATTTT
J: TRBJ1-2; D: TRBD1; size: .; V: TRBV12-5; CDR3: CASGIYGQGGYTF; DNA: TGTGCTAGTGGGATTTACGGACAGGGTGGCTACACCTTC
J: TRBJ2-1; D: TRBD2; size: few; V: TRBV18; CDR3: CASSPSGTSSYNEQFF; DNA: TGTGCCAGCTCACCATCCGGGACTAGCTCCTACAATGAGCAGTTCTTC
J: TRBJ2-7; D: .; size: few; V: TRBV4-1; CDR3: CASSQVGEDEQYF; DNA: TGCGCCAGCAGCCAAGTGGGCGAGGACGAGCAGTACTTC